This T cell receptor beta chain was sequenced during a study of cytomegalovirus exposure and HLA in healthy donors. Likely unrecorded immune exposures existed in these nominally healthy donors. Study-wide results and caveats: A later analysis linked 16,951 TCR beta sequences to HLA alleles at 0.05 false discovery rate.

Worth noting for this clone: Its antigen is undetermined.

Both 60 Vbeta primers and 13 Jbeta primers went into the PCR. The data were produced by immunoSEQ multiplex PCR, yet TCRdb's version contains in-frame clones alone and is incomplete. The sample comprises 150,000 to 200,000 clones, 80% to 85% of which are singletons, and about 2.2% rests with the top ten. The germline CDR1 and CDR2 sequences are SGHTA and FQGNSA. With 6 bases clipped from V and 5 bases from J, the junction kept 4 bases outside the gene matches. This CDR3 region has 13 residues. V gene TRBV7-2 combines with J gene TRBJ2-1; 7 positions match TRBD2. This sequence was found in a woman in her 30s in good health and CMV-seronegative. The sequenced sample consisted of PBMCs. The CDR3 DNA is TGTGCCAGCAGGGGACTATTTAACAATGAGCAGTTCTTC. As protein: CASRGLFNNEQFF.